The 6 T cell receptor beta chains in this list originate from one sample, sequenced in a study of blood T cells in healthy people across ages. Primed by a sample-barcoded 5' primer and a J-beta primer mix, a second PCR proceeded for roughly 7 to 11 cycles. One entry per CDR3 protein results from TCRdb running MiXCR on the 5' RACE reads. This sample yields 500,000 to 600,000 distinct CDR3 sequences, of which about 26% are seen a single time; about 18% belongs to the top ten. The sequenced sample was blood. The receptors here all came from a woman aged 70-85 years in good health.

A few counts support this clonotype. The CDR3 DNA reads as TGTGCCAGCAGCGTAACCACTCCAGGGGAGACCCAGTACTTC. It is translated as CASSVTTPGETQYF. The chain carries TRBV9 and TRBJ2-5, with D tentatively TRBD1 (5 bases). Germline loops: CDR1 SGDLS, CDR2 YYNGEE. There are 14 residues in the CDR3. Trimming stripped 1 base from V and 5 bases from J, with 12 bases between.

In its sample, this clonotype was seen a few times. CDR3 residues: CATVGQMNTEAFF. In DNA, the CDR3 is TGTGCCACCGTGGGACAAATGAACACTGAAGCTTTCTTT. The J gene is TRBJ1-1, the V gene TRBV15, with D possibly being TRBD1 (6 bases). The germline V gene encodes CDR1 LNHNV and CDR2 YYDKDF (reference sequence). The CDR3 totals 13 residues. The germline V and J ends were trimmed by 8 bases and 0 bases, with 10 bases remaining between them.

This clonotype was counted a few times. This chain joins TRBV6-2 or TRBV6-3 and TRBJ2-2; 7 nucleotides match TRBD1. With 4 bases clipped from V and 2 bases from J, the junction kept 16 bases outside the gene matches. The CDR3 runs to 19 residues. The germline CDR1 and CDR2 sequences are MNHEY and SVGEGT. The CDR3 reads CASSFPTGTNLGNTGELFF. The CDR3, as DNA: TGTGCCAGCAGTTTCCCGACAGGGACGAATCTCGGCAACACCGGGGAGCTGTTTTTT.

V usage is TRBV27 and J usage is TRBJ2-2; D might be TRBD1 (5 bases). Germline V gene sequence: CDR1 MNHEY, CDR2 SMNVEV (reference sequence). The CDR3 is 14 amino acids. The germline V and J ends were trimmed by 3 bases and 5 bases, with 10 bases remaining between them. CDR3 amino acids: CASSFSAGTGELFF. In DNA form, the CDR3 reads TGTGCCAGCAGTTTTTCCGCAGGGACCGGGGAGCTGTTTTTT.

This clonotype occurred a few times. The rearrangement joins TRBV29-1 to TRBJ2-5; D may be TRBD1 or TRBD2 (5 bases each). CDR3 size: 16 residues. Germline CDR1 is SQVTM and CDR2 is ANQGSEA. Between the trimmed V and J ends, which lost 1 base and 4 bases, there was a span of 19 bases. CDR3 nucleotide sequence: TGCAGCGTTGAAGCCTACACCCAGGGCGGGCCAGAGACCCAGTACTTC. The encoded protein is CSVEAYTQGGPETQYF.

This clonotype was picked up a small number of times. The V and J genes are TRBV7-8 and TRBJ1-1, with a possible D match to TRBD1 (5 bases). Trimming cost V 5 bases and J 8 bases, with 15 bases left between them. The germline gives CDR1 SGHVS, CDR2 FQNEAQ. The CDR3 is 13 residues long. The CDR3 loop is CASSLVQTAEAFF. As DNA, the CDR3 is TGTGCCAGCAGCCTCGTTCAGACAGCAGAAGCTTTCTTT.